The entry below describes one TCR beta chain. Its antigen is unknown. The CDR3 goes on 3 residues after the read ends, and that part is filled in from the germline J gene. The data stem from a study of T cells in women clearing cervical HPV infection. At the level of the study: Control women cleared a single incident HPV16 infection within 12 months. Study results and limitations: Repertoire richness, not evenness, was significantly elevated in CIN3+ cases versus controls.

Clones were read by immunoSEQ multiplex PCR, and TCRdb kept only the in-frame ones, dropping some. The data show 25,000 to 35,000 clones, and the top ten clones hold 22%. The CDR3 is made up of 14 amino acids. Losses at the gene ends were 3 bases for V and 3 bases for J; bases not matched to a gene: 3. The germline gives CDR1 MNHNS, CDR2 SASEGT. The clonotype originates from a woman between 18 and 70 years old with a cervical HPV16 infection that either progressed to CIN3+ or cleared (not recorded which). The rearrangement joins TRBV6-1 to TRBJ2-7; 9 bases align to TRBD1. Input material: blood buffy coat. The covered CDR3 bases are TGTGCCAGCAGTGATGGACAGGGGCTCTACGAG. Amino acid sequence: CASSDGQGLYE. The entire CDR3 sequence reads CASSDGQGLYEQYF.